This T cell receptor (beta chain) is drawn from a study of T-cell memory formation after mild COVID-19. Notes on the study in general: CD8+ contracting clones occupied EMRA, while CD4+ ones occupied mainly CM and EM.

This clonotype was observed at least ten times. Its antigen is unknown. The CDR3 loop spans 14 amino acids. CDR1 is SGHRS and CDR2 is YFSETQ in the germline V gene. V was clipped by 5 bases and J by 3 bases, with 14 bases between them. A single record per CDR3 protein comes from TCRdb applying MiXCR to the 5' RACE reads. Among about 350,000 distinct CDR3 sequences, roughly 13% were seen once, and the ten largest hold 20% to 25%. The sequenced sample consisted of PBMCs or a T cell subset sorted from them (not recorded which). The TCR sequence derives from a man between 18 and 35 years old who had mild COVID-19 (a few samples of this study predate the infection). Cell type and time point are not known. This rearrangement joins TRBV5-1 to TRBJ2-5; TRBD2 is a possible D gene (5 bases). In nucleotides, the CDR3 is TGCGCCAGCAGTACCGGGGTTCCTGAAGAGACCCAGTACTTC. It translates to CASSTGVPEETQYF. Full variable domain (rest looked up from reference TRBV5-1 and TRBJ2-5): KAGVTQTPRYLIKTRGQQVTLSCSPISGHRSVSWYQQTPGQGLQFLFEYFSETQRNKGNFPGRFSGRQFSNSRSEMNVSTLELGDSALYLCASSTGVPEETQYFGPGTRLLVL.